This record concerns one T cell receptor beta chain sequence. CDR3 length equals 16 residues. CDR1 SGHDT and CDR2 YYEEEE come from the germline V gene. Trimming cost V 4 bases and J 7 bases; bases outside gene matches: 14. Seattle cases were enrolled at active infection and followed longitudinally. Original data processing: Amplification from reference gene primers served as the basis for estimated nucleated cell counts. Data came from immunoSEQ multiplex PCR; TCRdb stores just in-frame clones and leaves some out. D and trimming were read from the DNA, whereas the V and J calls and clone size are those reported in that table. Of about 200,000 clones in the sample, approximately 90% were seen once. These data are taken from a study of blood T cell repertoires in COVID-19. Study-wide background: Sources were T cells, B-cell-depleted T cells, or PBMCs; the material itself was cDNA or gDNA.

What was sequenced was peripheral blood. The TCR sequence derives from a woman aged 45-65 years with COVID-19, enrolled during active disease. The chain recombines TRBV5-6 with TRBJ2-1, with 7 bases matching TRBD2. CDR3 nucleotide sequence: TGTGCCAGCAGCCTCCCTGGTCCGGGAGGTATTAATGAGCAGTTCTTC. Translating gives CASSLPGPGGINEQFF.